This is a list of T cell receptor beta chains from one sample in a study of T-cell memory formation after mild COVID-19. TCRdb itself ran the 5' RACE reads through MiXCR, one entry per CDR3 protein. The repertoire includes over 300,000 distinct CDR3 sequences, around 20% of them detected once, and around a fifth sits in the top ten. The sequencing sample was made of PBMCs or a T cell subset sorted from them (not recorded which). These receptors all stem from a man in his late teens or twenties who had mild COVID-19 (a few samples of this study predate the infection). Cell type and time point are not known. Each CDR3 is given with its conserved first and last residue. D genes are given only for firm matches. Part of the rows lack a size; the others show once, few, many or a class for expanded clones.

v_gene	d_gene	j_gene	abundance	CDR3nt	CDR3aa
TRBV9	TRBD2	TRBJ2-5	-	TGTGCCAGCAGCGGCGGACTAGCGGGGGTGGAGACCCAGTACTTC	CASSGGLAGVETQYF
TRBV5-1	-	TRBJ2-2	many	TGCGCCAGCAGTGAACCGGACCCCACCGGGGAGCTGTTTTTT	CASSEPDPTGELFF
TRBV4-3	TRBD2	TRBJ2-3	few	TGCGCCAGCAGCTACGAAGCGGGGGGGGCCACGACAGATACGCAGTATTTT	CASSYEAGGATTDTQYF
TRBV6-2/TRBV6-3	TRBD1	TRBJ2-7	-	TGTGCCATCGCCATGGGACAGGGGAATTCCGAGCAGTACTTC	CAIAMGQGNSEQYF
TRBV7-2	-	TRBJ1-1	-	TGTGCCAGCTCCTGGGGGGCACGGACTGAAGCTTTCTTT	CASSWGARTEAFF
TRBV5-1	-	TRBJ2-1	few	TGCGCCAGCAGAGCCCTTCCGGGACTTCCCTCCAATGAGCAGTTCTTC	CASRALPGLPSNEQFF
TRBV4-3	TRBD2	TRBJ2-2	-	TGCGCCAGCAGCCTCACCGGGACTAGCGTTCCCGGGGAGCTGTTTTTT	CASSLTGTSVPGELFF
TRBV15	-	TRBJ1-6	once	TGTGCCACCTCAGGGGAGAATTCACCCCTCCACTTT	CATSGENSPLHF
TRBV5-1	-	TRBJ2-5	many	TGCGCCAGCACCCCCGGGGGCCCTTACGAGACCCAGTACTTC	CASTPGGPYETQYF
TRBV11-2	TRBD2	TRBJ2-5	-	TGTGCCAGCAGCTTAGCGGCGGGGGGGCCAGAAGAGACCCAGTACTTC	CASSLAAGGPEETQYF
TRBV7-8	-	TRBJ2-7	few	TGTGCCAGCAGCCCGTGGGTGGGTGCCTACGAGCAGTACTTC	CASSPWVGAYEQYF
TRBV9	-	TRBJ2-2	few	TGTGCCAGCAGCGTAGAAACGAACACCGGGGAGCTGTTTTTT	CASSVETNTGELFF
TRBV6-2/TRBV6-3	-	TRBJ2-1	few	TGTGCCAGCAGTTTCACCCGGCCCCCGAATGAGCAGTTCTTC	CASSFTRPPNEQFF
TRBV7-9	-	TRBJ2-1	few	TGTGCCAGCAGCTGGGGGGACAATGAGCAGTTCTTC	CASSWGDNEQFF
TRBV5-1	-	TRBJ2-5	-	TGCGCCAGCAGCTTGGGGTATCAAAGCGCGGAGACCCAGTACTTC	CASSLGYQSAETQYF
TRBV3-1	-	TRBJ1-2	-	TGTGCCAGCAGCCCCTGGCCGAGGGGCGACTATGGCTACACCTTC	CASSPWPRGDYGYTF
TRBV5-1	-	TRBJ2-3	few	TGCGCCAGCAGCTTGGAAGACGGCACAGATACGCAGTATTTT	CASSLEDGTDTQYF
TRBV12-3/TRBV12-4	-	TRBJ2-5	few	TGTGCCAGCAGTTTGAGGGATCGGCAGACCCAGTACTTC	CASSLRDRQTQYF
TRBV5-1	-	TRBJ1-5	-	TGCGCCAGCAGTCAAACTGGGGGGTCAAATCAGCCCCAGCATTTT	CASSQTGGSNQPQHF
TRBV5-4	-	TRBJ1-6	-	TGTGCCAGCAGCTTCGACAATAATTCACCCCTCCACTTT	CASSFDNNSPLHF
TRBV4-1	TRBD1	TRBJ1-2	-	TGCGCCAGCAGCCACCGATTGACAGGGCACATTAACTATGGCTACACCTTC	CASSHRLTGHINYGYTF
TRBV9	TRBD2	TRBJ2-3	-	TGTGCCAGCAGCGTAGCGGCGGGGGGGAGAGATACGCAGTATTTT	CASSVAAGGRDTQYF
TRBV7-8	-	TRBJ2-1	few	TGTGCCAGCAGCTTAGCGGCAGGGGAGAAAAAAAATGAGCAGTTCTTC	CASSLAAGEKKNEQFF
TRBV4-3	TRBD1	TRBJ2-3	-	TGCGCCAGCAGCCAAGCCCGGGACAGGTACACAGATACGCAGTATTTT	CASSQARDRYTDTQYF
TRBV9	-	TRBJ1-1	few	TGTGCCAGCAGCGTAGCACCGGGGCTCGGCGCTGAAGCTTTCTTT	CASSVAPGLGAEAFF
TRBV6-5	-	TRBJ2-1	-	TGTGCCAGCAGTTACGGAAGTCAGCCCTACAATGAGCAGTTCTTC	CASSYGSQPYNEQFF
TRBV24-1	TRBD1	TRBJ2-3	-	TGTGCCACCAGCGACAGGGACAGCACAGATACGCAGTATTTT	CATSDRDSTDTQYF
TRBV7-2	-	TRBJ1-2	few	TGTGCCAGCAGCTCCCGGCAGACAGCTAACTATGGCTACACCTTC	CASSSRQTANYGYTF
TRBV7-3	-	TRBJ2-3	few	TGTGCCAGCAGCTCCCTTTACGGGGGAGAAGATACGCAGTATTTT	CASSSLYGGEDTQYF
TRBV5-1	-	TRBJ1-1	-	TGCGCCAGCAGCTTGGGGGCAGTTAACACTGAAGCTTTCTTT	CASSLGAVNTEAFF
TRBV5-1	-	TRBJ2-2	many	TGCGCCAGCAGCTTGGCTACCACCGGGGAGCTGTTTTTT	CASSLATTGELFF
TRBV9	TRBD2	TRBJ2-2	-	TGTGCCAGCAGCGTAGTTTCTAGCGGGGGGACCACCGGGGAGCTGTTTTTT	CASSVVSSGGTTGELFF
TRBV30	-	TRBJ1-1	few	TGTGCCTGGATTGGGAGGACTGAAGCTTTCTTT	CAWIGRTEAFF
TRBV18	-	TRBJ1-3	few	TGTGCCAGCTCACCATGGAGGGAAAGCTCTGGAAACACCATATATTTT	CASSPWRESSGNTIYF
TRBV20-1	-	TRBJ1-3	-	TGCAGTGCTACCCCCGGGGACACCATATATTTT	CSATPGDTIYF
TRBV18	TRBD2	TRBJ2-1	-	TGTGCCAGCTCACTATCTGCGGGGGGGCGCGATGAGCAGTTCTTC	CASSLSAGGRDEQFF
TRBV23-1	TRBD1	TRBJ1-5	few	TGCGCCAGCTACCAGCGCGGGAGGGGACAGCACAATCAGCCCCAGCATTTT	CASYQRGRGQHNQPQHF
TRBV7-2	TRBD2	TRBJ2-1	few	TGTGCCAGCAGCTCGCCGACTAGCGGGGCTTACAATGAGCAGTTCTTC	CASSSPTSGAYNEQFF
TRBV20-1	-	TRBJ1-1	-	TGCAGTGCTAGAGATCTTCACCTTCACTTCACTGAAGCTTTCTTT	CSARDLHLHFTEAFF
TRBV7-9	-	TRBJ1-2	-	TGTGCCAGCAGCTATGACAGCCATGGCTACACCTTC	CASSYDSHGYTF
TRBV4-2	-	TRBJ2-1	-	TGTGCCAGCAGCCAAGAGGATAGGCTACCCATTAACAATGAGCAGTTCTTC	CASSQEDRLPINNEQFF
TRBV5-1	-	TRBJ2-1	few	TGCGCCAGCAGTATTCCGCTCGTACTGAACAATGAGCAGTTCTTC	CASSIPLVLNNEQFF
TRBV12-3/TRBV12-4	TRBD1	TRBJ1-6	-	TGTGCCAGCAGTTTCACAGGGGACAATTCACCCCTCCACTTT	CASSFTGDNSPLHF
TRBV21-1	-	TRBJ1-4	-	TGTGCCAGCAGCAAAGTTGGGACAGGGTATTATCGTGGTAATGAAAAACTGTTTTTT	CASSKVGTGYYRGNEKLFF
TRBV6-6	TRBD2	TRBJ2-3	-	TGTGCCAGCAGTTCCAGCGGGGCAAGCACAGATACGCAGTATTTT	CASSSSGASTDTQYF
TRBV5-5	TRBD2	TRBJ2-1	few	TGTGCCAGCAGCTTGCTGCGGGGGGGGAATGAGCAGTTCTTC	CASSLLRGGNEQFF
TRBV11-2	TRBD2	TRBJ2-3	-	TGTGCCAGCAGCTTAGTCGGCAGCGGGGGGCGAACAGATACGCAGTATTTT	CASSLVGSGGRTDTQYF
TRBV7-2	-	TRBJ2-5	few	TGTGCCAGCAGCCCCAAGTTATGGCGAGAGACCCAGTACTTC	CASSPKLWRETQYF
TRBV29-1	-	TRBJ1-1	few	TGCAGCCCCCTCCGGGTGAACACTGAAGCTTTCTTT	CSPLRVNTEAFF
TRBV7-2	-	TRBJ2-1	few	TGTGCCAGCAGCTTACCGGGACGGACCAATGAGCAGTTCTTC	CASSLPGRTNEQFF
TRBV7-2	-	TRBJ2-5	-	TGTGCCAGCAGCCGACAGGATGAGACCCAGTACTTC	CASSRQDETQYF
TRBV24-1	-	TRBJ1-1	-	TGTGCCACCAGATCGGGGCAGGGAACTGAAGCTTTCTTT	CATRSGQGTEAFF
TRBV9	-	TRBJ1-1	-	TGTGCCAGCAGCGTAGGGGGAGGGGTGAACACTGAAGCTTTCTTT	CASSVGGGVNTEAFF
TRBV19	-	TRBJ1-1	few	TGTGCCAGTAGTATTGGACGGGGGCGAGACACTGAAGCTTTCTTT	CASSIGRGRDTEAFF
TRBV29-1	TRBD1	TRBJ2-3	-	TGCAGCGCCATTGGGCAGGGGGGCACAGATACGCAGTATTTT	CSAIGQGGTDTQYF